What follows is one T cell receptor beta chain and its context. The CDR3 length is 16 residues. V was clipped by 5 bases and J by 5 bases; unmatched bases: 8. CDR1 is MNHEY and CDR2 is SVGEGT in the germline V gene. Original processing notes: Using reference gene primer amplification, nucleated cell counts were estimated. Assay: immunoSEQ multiplex PCR; the TCRdb copy retains only in-frame clones and omits some. V, J and clone size are taken as reported in that table, and D and trimming were inferred from the DNA itself. The sample lists tens of thousands of clones; 90% to 95% were seen once. The sample comes from a study of blood T cell repertoires in COVID-19. Turning to the study itself: The origin of the acute and convalescent COVID-19 samples was the United States, Italy and Spain. PBMCs, B-cell-depleted T cells, or T cells were the source of the cDNA or gDNA that made up the material.

This chain connects TRBV6-2 or TRBV6-3 to TRBJ2-2; 10 bases fit TRBD1. The TCR comes from a man in his fifties with active COVID-19. The sequenced sample was peripheral blood. The CDR3 DNA reads TGTGCCAGCAGTGACCCCGGGACAGGGGAAACCGGGGAGCTGTTTTTT. Protein sequence: CASSDPGTGETGELFF.